These T cell receptor beta chains were read from a single sample in a study of T cells in tuberculosis. Assay used: immunoSEQ multiplex PCR; TCRdb lists only in-frame clones, some missing. The sample consists of around 30,000 clones, just over 90% of them appearing once. The sequenced sample consisted of PBMCs. These receptor sequences come from a donor aged 10-30 years with latent tuberculosis or without tuberculosis infection. CDR3s include the opening cysteine and the closing phenylalanine or tryptophan. The order of the fields is V gene, clone size, J gene, D gene, CDR3 DNA, CDR3 protein. The D gene is left open where the match is weak. The size field is filled for only some rows; it gives once, few, many or a size class.

v_call: TRBV5-4; clone_size: .; j_call: TRBJ2-1; d_call: TRBD2; cdr3_nt: TGTGCCAGCAGCTGGCCTAGCGGGGGGAGGAATGAGCAGTTCTTC; cdr3_aa: CASSWPSGGRNEQFF
v_call: TRBV6-1; clone_size: .; j_call: TRBJ2-3; d_call: TRBD1; cdr3_nt: TGTGCCAGCACTCGGGACAGGGCGGTTTCAGATACGCAGTATTTT; cdr3_aa: CASTRDRAVSDTQYF
v_call: TRBV28; clone_size: .; j_call: TRBJ1-1; d_call: .; cdr3_nt: TGTGCCAGCAGTTTCTATAGCAACACTGAAGCTTTCTTT; cdr3_aa: CASSFYSNTEAFF
v_call: TRBV25-1; clone_size: .; j_call: TRBJ2-7; d_call: TRBD2; cdr3_nt: TGTGCCAGCAGTGACCCCGGGGGGGAGGGGCTAACCTACGAGCAGTACTTC; cdr3_aa: CASSDPGGEGLTYEQYF
v_call: TRBV10-3; clone_size: .; j_call: TRBJ2-1; d_call: .; cdr3_nt: TGTGCCATCAGTGAATGGAGCTCCTACAATGAGCAGTTCTTC; cdr3_aa: CAISEWSSYNEQFF
v_call: TRBV7-9; clone_size: .; j_call: TRBJ2-3; d_call: TRBD2; cdr3_nt: TGTGCCAGCAGCAAAGAGATAGCGGGTTCTGACGGACGTACGCAGTATTTT; cdr3_aa: CASSKEIAGSDGRTQYF
v_call: TRBV19; clone_size: .; j_call: TRBJ1-5; d_call: .; cdr3_nt: TGTGCCAGTAGTATACAGAACCCTAATCAGCCCCAGCATTTT; cdr3_aa: CASSIQNPNQPQHF
v_call: TRBV27; clone_size: once; j_call: TRBJ2-1; d_call: TRBD2; cdr3_nt: TGTGCCAGCAGTTCGCCTAGCGGGAGGGCCAACAATGAGCAGTTCTTC; cdr3_aa: CASSSPSGRANNEQFF
v_call: TRBV7-9; clone_size: .; j_call: TRBJ2-3; d_call: TRBD2; cdr3_nt: TGTGCCAGCACCAATGGACTAGCGGGGGGTTCAGATACGCAGTATTTT; cdr3_aa: CASTNGLAGGSDTQYF
v_call: TRBV4-1; clone_size: .; j_call: TRBJ2-5; d_call: TRBD2; cdr3_nt: TGCGCCAGCAGCCAACTAGCGGGAGGGGGAGAGACCCAGTACTTC; cdr3_aa: CASSQLAGGGETQYF
v_call: TRBV5-1; clone_size: .; j_call: TRBJ2-2; d_call: TRBD1; cdr3_nt: TGCGCCAGCAGCTTGGAGGGGGCGGTCACCGGGGAGCTGTTTTTT; cdr3_aa: CASSLEGAVTGELFF
v_call: TRBV5-6; clone_size: few; j_call: TRBJ2-2; d_call: TRBD1; cdr3_nt: TGTGCCAGCAGCTGGGGACAGGACACCGGGGAGCTGTTTTTT; cdr3_aa: CASSWGQDTGELFF
v_call: TRBV7-2; clone_size: .; j_call: TRBJ2-3; d_call: .; cdr3_nt: TGTGCCAGCAGCTTAGGGGCAGGGCCAGATACGCAGTATTTT; cdr3_aa: CASSLGAGPDTQYF
v_call: TRBV7-6; clone_size: .; j_call: TRBJ1-2; d_call: .; cdr3_nt: TGTGCCAGCAGCTCCACAGGGAACTATGGCTACACCTTC; cdr3_aa: CASSSTGNYGYTF
v_call: TRBV9; clone_size: .; j_call: TRBJ2-3; d_call: TRBD2; cdr3_nt: TGTGCCAGCAACCCCGGGGGGGGCTTGACTAGCACAGATACGCAGTATTTT; cdr3_aa: CASNPGGGLTSTDTQYF
v_call: TRBV13; clone_size: once; j_call: TRBJ2-7; d_call: .; cdr3_nt: TGTGCCAGCAGCCCCAGACAGGACTCCTACGAGCAGTACTTC; cdr3_aa: CASSPRQDSYEQYF
v_call: TRBV7-2; clone_size: .; j_call: TRBJ1-2; d_call: TRBD1; cdr3_nt: TGTGCCAGCAGCTTAGGCAGGGGGCATGGCTACACCTTC; cdr3_aa: CASSLGRGHGYTF
v_call: TRBV28; clone_size: .; j_call: TRBJ1-2; d_call: .; cdr3_nt: TGTGCCAGCAGTTTAGGGGGGGAAATAGGCTATGGCTACACCTTC; cdr3_aa: CASSLGGEIGYGYTF
v_call: TRBV11-2; clone_size: .; j_call: TRBJ1-2; d_call: .; cdr3_nt: TGTGCCAGCAGCTTAGATCTAATGACAGCGGGACATGGCTACACCTTC; cdr3_aa: CASSLDLMTAGHGYTF
v_call: TRBV28; clone_size: .; j_call: TRBJ1-1; d_call: .; cdr3_nt: TGTGCCAGCAGTTTAGAGGGGGACACTGAAGCTTTCTTT; cdr3_aa: CASSLEGDTEAFF
v_call: TRBV4-3; clone_size: .; j_call: TRBJ1-2; d_call: .; cdr3_nt: TGCGCCAGCAGCCCCGTTCAGGGGCTTAACTATGGCTACACCTTC; cdr3_aa: CASSPVQGLNYGYTF
v_call: TRBV9; clone_size: .; j_call: TRBJ1-4; d_call: TRBD1; cdr3_nt: TGTGCCAGCAGCGTAGGGCAAGGGGGCATTGGGGAACTGTTTTTT; cdr3_aa: CASSVGQGGIGELFF
v_call: TRBV9; clone_size: .; j_call: TRBJ2-3; d_call: TRBD2; cdr3_nt: TGTGCCAGCAGCGTGCTCAGCGGGGGCCGCACAGATACGCAGTATTTT; cdr3_aa: CASSVLSGGRTDTQYF
v_call: TRBV2; clone_size: .; j_call: TRBJ1-2; d_call: .; cdr3_nt: TGTGCCAGCAGTGTAGGAAGGGGTGTGGGCTATGGCTACACCTTC; cdr3_aa: CASSVGRGVGYGYTF
v_call: TRBV5-1; clone_size: .; j_call: TRBJ2-2; d_call: TRBD2; cdr3_nt: TGCGCCAGCAGCACGGGACTAGCGCCCGGGGAGCTGTTTTTT; cdr3_aa: CASSTGLAPGELFF
v_call: TRBV7-9; clone_size: .; j_call: TRBJ2-1; d_call: TRBD2; cdr3_nt: TGTGCCAGCAGCGGAGGGCTAGCGGGAGGGCGGGAGCAGTTCTTC; cdr3_aa: CASSGGLAGGREQFF
v_call: TRBV4-1; clone_size: .; j_call: TRBJ2-1; d_call: .; cdr3_nt: TGCGCCAGCAGCCCAGGGTTCAATGAGCAGTTCTTC; cdr3_aa: CASSPGFNEQFF
v_call: TRBV7-9; clone_size: .; j_call: TRBJ2-3; d_call: .; cdr3_nt: TGTGCCAGCAGCCTAGGGGCCAGCACAGATACGCAGTATTTT; cdr3_aa: CASSLGASTDTQYF
v_call: TRBV28; clone_size: .; j_call: TRBJ1-5; d_call: .; cdr3_nt: TGTGCCAGCAGTTTACCAGGGGGCAATCAGCCCCAGCATTTT; cdr3_aa: CASSLPGGNQPQHF
v_call: TRBV4-2; clone_size: .; j_call: TRBJ1-2; d_call: .; cdr3_nt: TGTGCCAGCAGCCAGAGAGCTAGGCAGCCGTATGGCTACACCTTC; cdr3_aa: CASSQRARQPYGYTF
v_call: TRBV4-3; clone_size: .; j_call: TRBJ1-1; d_call: .; cdr3_nt: TGCGCCAGCAGCCAAGCGCAGGGAATGAACACTGAAGCTTTCTTT; cdr3_aa: CASSQAQGMNTEAFF
v_call: TRBV14; clone_size: .; j_call: TRBJ2-3; d_call: TRBD2; cdr3_nt: TGTGCCAGCAGCCGCCAAGGAGCGGGGATAGATACGCAGTATTTT; cdr3_aa: CASSRQGAGIDTQYF
v_call: TRBV18; clone_size: .; j_call: TRBJ1-4; d_call: .; cdr3_nt: TGTGCCAGCTCACCAGGCCAGAATGAAAAACTGTTTTTT; cdr3_aa: CASSPGQNEKLFF
v_call: TRBV11-2; clone_size: once; j_call: TRBJ2-7; d_call: .; cdr3_nt: TGTGCCAGCAGCCGGGTGGGCGAGCAGTACTTC; cdr3_aa: CASSRVGEQYF
v_call: TRBV11-1; clone_size: .; j_call: TRBJ2-3; d_call: .; cdr3_nt: TGTGCCAGCAGCTTAGCAGCGGCTTCTAGGGCAGATACGCAGTATTTT; cdr3_aa: CASSLAAASRADTQYF
v_call: TRBV5-4; clone_size: .; j_call: TRBJ2-1; d_call: TRBD2; cdr3_nt: TGTGCCAGCGGCCTGAGCGGGGGCCTCTCCTACAATGAGCAGTTCTTC; cdr3_aa: CASGLSGGLSYNEQFF
v_call: TRBV28; clone_size: .; j_call: TRBJ2-3; d_call: .; cdr3_nt: TGTGCCAGCAGAGCCTACACAGATACGCAGTATTTT; cdr3_aa: CASRAYTDTQYF
v_call: TRBV6-5; clone_size: .; j_call: TRBJ2-1; d_call: .; cdr3_nt: TGTGCCAGCAGTTACGGGCGCCCGAGCTCCTACAATGAGCAGTTCTTC; cdr3_aa: CASSYGRPSSYNEQFF
v_call: TRBV4-2; clone_size: .; j_call: TRBJ2-1; d_call: TRBD2; cdr3_nt: TGTGCCAGCAGCCCAACCGGGACTAGCGGGAGTCGGAATGAGCAGTTCTTC; cdr3_aa: CASSPTGTSGSRNEQFF
v_call: TRBV5-1; clone_size: .; j_call: TRBJ2-7; d_call: TRBD2; cdr3_nt: TGCGCCAGCAGCCCCCGGGGGACTAGCGGGGCCTACGAGCAGTACTTC; cdr3_aa: CASSPRGTSGAYEQYF